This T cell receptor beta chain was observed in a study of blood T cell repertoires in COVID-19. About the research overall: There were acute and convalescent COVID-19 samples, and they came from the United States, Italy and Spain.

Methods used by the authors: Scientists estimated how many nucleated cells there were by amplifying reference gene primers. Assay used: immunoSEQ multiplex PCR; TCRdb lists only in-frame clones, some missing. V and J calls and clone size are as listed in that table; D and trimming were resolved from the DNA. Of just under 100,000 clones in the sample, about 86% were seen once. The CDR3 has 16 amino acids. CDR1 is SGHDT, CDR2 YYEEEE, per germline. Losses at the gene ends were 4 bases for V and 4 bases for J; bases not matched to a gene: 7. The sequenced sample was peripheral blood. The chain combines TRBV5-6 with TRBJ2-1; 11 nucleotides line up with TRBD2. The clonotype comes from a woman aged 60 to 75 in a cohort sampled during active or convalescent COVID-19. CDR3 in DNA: TGTGCCAGCAGCATACTTAGCGGGAGGGCGTACAATGAGCAGTTCTTC. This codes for CASSILSGRAYNEQFF.